The present TCR beta chain was sequenced within a study of T cell repertoires in cytomegalovirus infection. Study-level findings and limits: CMV carriers with the relevant HLA were identified by cumulative public TCR beta family frequency.

With 7 bases clipped from V and 4 bases from J, the junction kept 9 bases outside the gene matches. The germline CDR1 and CDR2 sequences are SQVTM and ANQGSEA. CDR3 length: 13 amino acids. Using its own MiXCR run on the reads, TCRdb lists one record per CDR3 protein. The sample lists 170,000 or so distinct CDR3 sequences; about 15% were seen once. This clonotype has more than one count but fewer than ten. Its antigen is currently unknown. This chain connects TRBV29-1 to TRBJ1-2; 7 bases are a match to TRBD1. The source material was PBMCs. The TCR comes from a human donor in good health (CMV status not recorded). Some clones in this sample may be carry-over from other donors' samples. The CDR3 DNA follows: TGCAGCGCCACGGTGACAGGGTCCTATGGCTACACCTTC. This encodes CSATVTGSYGYTF.